This entry concerns a single T cell receptor beta chain. What it recognizes is unknown. This sample is part of a study of OX40 agonist ivuxolimab in advanced cancers. The wider study: Six ivuxolimab dose levels, 0.01 to 10 mg/kg, were given intravenously every 2 weeks. One patient with hepatocellular carcinoma and two with cutaneous melanoma, three in all, had partial responses. A male proportion of about 84% was recorded, with mean age about 54 years and range roughly 23 to 79. Study-wide results and caveats: The antigens recognized by the expanded peripheral T cells, that is their antigen specificity, were not determined.

The germline V gene has CDR1 MNHNS and CDR2 SASEGT. Trimming took 1 base from V and 1 from J, leaving 9 bases between them. The CDR3 is 15 amino acids. The protocol was immunoSEQ multiplex PCR, while the TCRdb copy is restricted to in-frame clones and leaves out a portion. This table holds about 78,000 clones, around 94% found once. The sequences come from CD4+ or CD8+ T cells sorted from blood, collected in a trial of the OX40 agonist ivuxolimab. This chain connects TRBV6-1 to TRBJ2-3; the D is unclear. This clonotype was sampled from an adult with an advanced solid tumor such as melanoma, head and neck, liver or kidney cancer. CDR3 in amino acids: CASSEGMTRTDTQYF. CDR3 bases: TGTGCCAGCAGTGAAGGGATGACCCGCACAGATACGCAGTATTTT.